One and the same sample provided the 17 T cell receptor beta chains below, sequenced in a study of beta chain features in type 1 diabetes. Since all of the isolated RNA was reverse transcribed, expressed TCRB transcripts were what got sequenced. Sequenced by immunoSEQ multiplex PCR; TCRdb stores in-frame clones only, minus some. The table shows hundreds of thousands of clones, with roughly 15% occurring only once. The specimen was naive CD4+ T cells from blood. These receptor sequences come from a man younger than 35 in good health.

The gene calls are TRBV9 and TRBJ2-1; D may be TRBD1 or TRBD2 (6 bases each). The CDR3 is 16 amino acids. The germline V gene encodes CDR1 SGDLS and CDR2 YYNGEE. With 0 bases removed from V and 8 bases from J, the gap between germline ends came to 18 bases. CDR3 residues: CASSVGVRGAKDEQFF. The CDR3 DNA is TGTGCCAGCAGCGTAGGGGTAAGGGGGGCTAAGGATGAGCAGTTCTTC. The full variable domain, completed using reference TRBV9 and TRBJ2-1, is DSGVTQTPKHLITATGQRVTLRCSPRSGDLSVYWYQQSLDQGLQFLIQYYNGEERAKGNILERFSAQQFPDLHSELNLSSLELGDSALYFCASSVGVRGAKDEQFFGPGTRLTVL.

This clone has only a few counts. The rearrangement links TRBV28 to TRBJ1-1; possible D gene TRBD1, 6 bases. This CDR3 is 14 amino acids long. Germline V lookup: CDR1 MDHEN, CDR2 SYDVKM. V lost 7 bases and J 4 bases, leaving 16 bases between the germline ends. As DNA, the CDR3 is TGTGCCAGCACCCGGGGGCCCGTGGGCACTGAAGCTTTCTTT. Residues: CASTRGPVGTEAFF.

The chain uses TRBV4-3 and TRBJ2-7; TRBD1 aligns across 8 bases. CDR3 length: 15 residues. With 1 base clipped from V and 2 bases from J, the junction kept 4 bases outside the gene matches. Germline loops: CDR1 LGHNA, CDR2 YSLEER. As DNA, the CDR3 is TGCGCCAGCAGCCAAGTCGGACAGGGAACCTACGAGCAGTACTTC. It translates to CASSQVGQGTYEQYF.

The chain links TRBV19 to TRBJ2-5, with 7 bases fitting TRBD1. The CDR3 covers 13 residues. Per germline, CDR1 LNHDA and CDR2 SQIVND (reference sequence). Trimming at V came to 5 bases and at J to 4 bases, leaving 4 bases not matched to a gene. Here the CDR3 reads CASSETGSETQYF. The CDR3 DNA is TGTGCCAGTAGTGAGACAGGGTCAGAGACCCAGTACTTC.

This clone was picked up a small number of times. CDR3 in amino acids: CAWRSGVSNQPQHF. CDR3 in DNA: TGTGCCTGGAGGTCGGGGGTCAGCAATCAGCCCCAGCATTTT. The chain combines TRBV30 with TRBJ1-5; perhaps TRBD1 as D (5 bases). Per the germline V gene, CDR1 is GTSNPN and CDR2 is SVGIG (reference sequence). Trimming left V 3 bases short and J 1 base short, with 10 bases between. The length of the CDR3 is 14 residues. Complete variable domain (other parts from reference TRBV30 and TRBJ1-5): SQTIHQWPATLVQPVGSPLSLECTVEGTSNPNLYWYRQAAGRGLQLLFYSVGIGQISSEVPQNLSASRPQDRQFILSSKKLLLSDSGFYLCAWRSGVSNQPQHFGDGTRLSIL.

The chain carries TRBV28 and TRBJ1-2, with D possibly TRBD1 on 5 matching bases. V was trimmed by 2 bases and J by 2 bases, leaving 9 bases between them. Per the germline V gene, CDR1 is MDHEN and CDR2 is SYDVKM. The CDR3 length is 14 residues. CDR3 region: CASSLQRTNYGYTF. The CDR3 DNA reads TGTGCCAGCAGTTTACAGCGGACAAACTATGGCTACACCTTC.

This clone was counted between two and nine times. The rearrangement links TRBV5-4 to TRBJ2-7; perhaps D is TRBD1 or TRBD2 (5 bases each). This CDR3 has 15 amino acids. V was trimmed by 0 bases and J by 4 bases, leaving 14 bases between them. Germline V gene data show CDR1 as SGHNT and CDR2 as YYREEE (reference sequence). The chain's CDR3 is CASSLDPGPAYEQYF. The CDR3 coding sequence is TGTGCCAGCAGCTTGGATCCGGGACCGGCGTACGAGCAGTACTTC. Full variable domain (missing parts from reference TRBV5-4 and TRBJ2-7): ETGVTQSPTHLIKTRGQQVTLRCSSQSGHNTVSWYQQALGQGPQFIFQYYREEENGRGNFPPRFSGLQFPNYSSELNVNALELDDSALYLCASSLDPGPAYEQYFGPGTRLTVT.

J is TRBJ2-7 and V is TRBV11-2; 9 bases agree with TRBD1. This CDR3 comprises 15 residues. J was trimmed by 5 bases and V by 5 bases; bases with no gene match: 10. CDR1 and CDR2 from the germline V gene are SGHAT and FQNNGV. The CDR3 DNA is TGTGCCAGCAGCAACTACAGGGGGCGAACGGACGAGCAGTACTTC. Protein product: CASSNYRGRTDEQYF. Full variable domain (rest looked up from reference TRBV11-2 and TRBJ2-7): EAGVAQSPRYKIIEKRQSVAFWCNPISGHATLYWYQQILGQGPKLLIQFQNNGVVDDSQLPKDRFSAERLKGVDSTLKIQPAKLEDSAVYLCASSNYRGRTDEQYFGPGTRLTVT.

There are a few counts of this clone. The gene calls are TRBV4-3 and TRBJ2-1, with TRBD1 identical over 7 bases. Trimming took 0 bases from V and 12 from J; bases not matched to a gene: 8. This CDR3 comprises 14 residues. Looked up from germline, CDR1 is LGHNA and CDR2 is YSLEER. The CDR3 sequence: CASSQEKGQGVQFF. DNA of the CDR3: TGCGCCAGCAGCCAAGAAAAGGGTCAGGGGGTGCAGTTCTTC.

This clone was counted only a few times. The chain couples TRBV2 to TRBJ2-7; D is unresolved. V was clipped by 0 bases and J by 6 bases, with 9 bases between them. The V gene's germline CDR1 is SNHLY and CDR2 FYNNEI. The length of the CDR3 is 13 residues. DNA for the CDR3: TGTGCCAGCAGTGAAGCGTTGGGTAGCGAGCAGTACTTC. It codes for CASSEALGSEQYF.

This chain links TRBV13 with TRBJ1-2, with 7 nucleotides matching TRBD1. CDR3 length: 13 amino acids. With 5 bases clipped from V and 2 bases from J, the junction kept 2 bases outside the gene matches. Germline-derived CDR1 and CDR2 are PRHDT and FYEKMQ (reference sequence). CDR3 amino acids: CASSPDRNYGYTF. CDR3 in DNA: TGTGCCAGCAGCCCGGACAGGAACTATGGCTACACCTTC. The full variable domain, rest sourced from reference TRBV13 and TRBJ1-2, is AAGVIQSPRHLIKEKRETATLKCYPIPRHDTVYWYQQGPGQDPQFLISFYEKMQSDKGSIPDRFSAQQFSDYHSELNMSSLELGDSALYFCASSPDRNYGYTFGSGTRLTVV.

The chain carries TRBV12-2 and TRBJ2-7; TRBD2 reflects the table's D call only, with no check against the DNA. TRBV12-2 is termed a pseudogene. CDR3 length equals 14 residues. As DNA, the CDR3 is TGTGCAAGTCGCTTTACGGAGGAGGTCTACGAGCAGTACTTC. Amino acids: CASRFTEEVYEQYF.

V usage is TRBV7-3 and J usage is TRBJ2-1; 11 nucleotides agree with TRBD1. CDR3 size: 14 residues. V was pared by 5 bases and J by 7 bases, with 4 bases of the junction left unmatched. Germline V CDR1 and CDR2: SGHTA, FQGTGA. The CDR3 coding sequence is TGTGCCAGCAGCCCGGACAGGGGGCGGAATGAGCAGTTCTTC. Protein product: CASSPDRGRNEQFF. Complete variable domain (other parts from reference TRBV7-3 and TRBJ2-1): GAGVSQTPSNKVTEKGKYVELRCDPISGHTALYWYRQSLGQGPEFLIYFQGTGAADDSGLPNDRFFAVRPEGSVSTLKIQRTERGDSAVYLCASSPDRGRNEQFFGPGTRLTVL.

V usage is TRBV9 and J usage is TRBJ1-5, with unresolved D. V lost 0 bases to trimming and J lost 3 bases, with 10 bases between them. The CDR3 is 15 amino acids. CDR1 SGDLS and CDR2 YYNGEE come from the germline V gene. CDR3 nucleotides: TGTGCCAGCAGCGTAGCTGGGCAGCCCAATCAGCCCCAGCATTTT. This translates into CASSVAGQPNQPQHF.

The chain links TRBV7-9 to TRBJ1-1; 7 bases are shared with TRBD1. After removal of 5 bases from V and 5 bases from J, the junction contained 8 bases not matched to a gene. Germline V gene lookup returns CDR1 SEHNR and CDR2 FQNEAQ (reference sequence). The CDR3 has 14 amino acids. CDR3 in amino acids: CASSPRDRETEAFF. For the CDR3, the DNA is TGTGCCAGCAGCCCGAGAGACAGGGAAACTGAAGCTTTCTTT.

This clone occurred a few times. This chain connects TRBV27 to TRBJ2-7; 10 bases match TRBD2. The germline gives CDR1 MNHEY, CDR2 SMNVEV (reference sequence). J lost 2 bases, V lost 8 bases, and 3 bases had no gene match. This CDR3 comprises 13 residues. CDR3 sequence: CASGAGGPYEQYF. The DNA for the CDR3 is TGTGCCAGCGGAGCGGGGGGGCCCTACGAGCAGTACTTC.

CDR3 nucleotide sequence: TGTGCCAGCCAGGGAGAAGCCTACGAGCAGTACTTC. This codes for CASQGEAYEQYF. V usage is TRBV6-5 and J usage is TRBJ2-7; the D gene could be TRBD1 or TRBD2 (5 bases each). Trimming left V 8 bases short and J 2 bases short, with 10 bases between. The germline V gene has CDR1 MNHEY and CDR2 SVGAGI. The CDR3 totals 12 residues.